Presented here are 29 T cell receptor beta chains from one specimen sequenced in a study of shared clonotypes between healthy human individuals. Measured with immunoSEQ multiplex PCR; TCRdb has only the in-frame clones, and not every one. In the table there are about 2.4 million clones, more than 85% of which are singletons. The material sequenced was naive CD4+ T cells from PBMCs. Subset described: CD45RA+ positively selected. The receptors derive from a young man in good health. Some clones in this sample may be carry-over from other donors' samples.

The chain has TRBV28 and TRBJ1-1; no firm D call. The CDR3 is 13 residues long. Germline V gives CDR1 MDHEN, CDR2 SYDVKM. Trimming cost V 6 bases and J 7 bases, with 15 bases left between them. Here the CDR3 DNA reads TGTGCCAGCAGGATAGGGAACCTGGGTGAAGCTTTCTTT. Translated, it gives CASRIGNLGEAFF.

V is TRBV28 and J is TRBJ2-7, with D possibly matching TRBD1 (7 bases). This CDR3 region has 15 residues. V lost 7 bases and J lost 0, with 16 bases in between. Germline CDR1 and CDR2: MDHEN and SYDVKM. CDR3 sequence: CASNNYRGLSYEQYF. DNA for the CDR3: TGTGCCAGCAATAACTACAGGGGACTCTCCTACGAGCAGTACTTC.

The V gene is TRBV5-4, the J gene TRBJ2-2; TRBD2 might be the D (6 bases). The length of the CDR3 is 15 residues. Germline lookup yields CDR1 SGHNT and CDR2 YYREEE (reference sequence). V dropped 0 bases and J dropped 6 bases, with 12 bases sitting between them. CDR3 protein: CASSLGGRPAGELFF. CDR3 DNA sequence: TGTGCCAGCAGCTTGGGGGGGAGGCCTGCCGGGGAGCTGTTTTTT.

The chain carries TRBV19 and TRBJ2-7; 9 nucleotides line up with TRBD2. The germline V gene encodes CDR1 LNHDA and CDR2 SQIVND (reference sequence). The CDR3 is 18 amino acids. The ends lost 4 bases at V and 3 bases at J; junction bases unmatched: 16. The CDR3, as DNA: TGTGCCAGTAGTACCTCCGTAAGTGGTAGCGGGAGAGGCTACGAGCAGTACTTC. Its protein product is CASSTSVSGSGRGYEQYF.

The chain uses TRBV5-6 and TRBJ2-1; 9 bases are a match to TRBD2. The germline V gene has CDR1 SGHDT and CDR2 YYEEEE. This CDR3 comprises 15 residues. The ends lost 2 bases at V and 2 bases at J; junction bases unmatched: 2. CDR3 residues: CASSFQREAYNEQFF. CDR3 nucleotide sequence: TGTGCCAGCAGCTTCCAGCGGGAGGCCTACAATGAGCAGTTCTTC.

This chain uses TRBV10-3 with TRBJ1-5, with D uncertain. The CDR3 is 16 amino acids. The germline gives CDR1 ENHRY, CDR2 SYGVKD. V shed 2 bases and J shed 2 bases, with 13 bases lying between them. DNA of the CDR3: TGTGCCATCAGTGAGGGAGCGCGTAGCCGCAATCAGCCCCAGCATTTT. This translates into CAISEGARSRNQPQHF.

The genes are TRBV27 and TRBJ2-2; no clear D. Germline V gene lookup returns CDR1 MNHEY and CDR2 SMNVEV (reference sequence). The V gene lost 10 bases and the J gene lost 10 bases, with 16 bases spanning the gap. The CDR3 length is 12 residues. This chain's CDR3 is CATLSLQSELFF. In DNA, the CDR3 is TGTGCCACCCTTTCACTACAGTCGGAGCTGTTTTTT.

This clone has a single count. The chain links TRBV7-8 to TRBJ1-5, with 7 bases fitting TRBD1. Germline V lookup: CDR1 SGHVS, CDR2 FQNEAQ. The CDR3 runs to 14 residues. Trimming took 1 base from V and 5 from J; bases not matched to a gene: 2. CDR3: CASSLGQGDQPQHF. The DNA for the CDR3 is TGTGCCAGCAGCTTAGGACAGGGCGATCAGCCCCAGCATTTT. Together with reference TRBV7-8 and TRBJ1-5, the CDR3 gives the full variable domain: GAGVSQSPRYKVAKRGQDVALRCDPISGHVSLFWYQQALGQGPEFLTYFQNEAQLDKSGLPSDRFFAERPEGSVSTLKIQRTQQEDSAVYLCASSLGQGDQPQHFGDGTRLSIL.

The chain recombines TRBV5-4 with TRBJ1-2, with D perhaps TRBD1 (5 bases). With 1 base removed from V and 2 bases from J, the gap between germline ends came to 15 bases. From germline, CDR1 is SGHNT and CDR2 YYREEE (reference sequence). The CDR3 runs 16 residues. CDR3 DNA sequence: TGTGCCAGCAGCTTGCAGGGTGGCGTTTCGAACTATGGCTACACCTTC. It codes for CASSLQGGVSNYGYTF.

The chain uses TRBV6-6 and TRBJ2-2, with D tentatively TRBD1 or TRBD2 (5 bases each). CDR1 MNHNY and CDR2 SVGAGI come from the germline V gene (reference sequence). This CDR3 region has 16 residues. V lost 0 bases and J 0 bases, leaving 8 bases between the germline ends. In DNA form, the CDR3 reads TGTGCCAGCAGTTACTCGATGGGGGCGAACACCGGGGAGCTGTTTTTT. The encoded protein is CASSYSMGANTGELFF.

V gene TRBV7-2 combines with J gene TRBJ2-1; TRBD1 is a possible D gene (6 bases). Trimming removed 3 bases from V and 5 bases from J, with 14 bases in between. Germline CDR1 reads SGHTA; CDR2 reads FQGNSA. The CDR3 has 15 residues. The CDR3: CASSFPGARDNEQFF. The CDR3, as DNA: TGTGCCAGCAGCTTCCCAGGGGCGAGAGACAATGAGCAGTTCTTC.

V and J are TRBV6-5 and TRBJ2-7; D might be TRBD2 (5 bases). V was cut by 0 bases and J by 2 bases, with 11 bases left in between. This CDR3 spans 15 amino acids. Germline V gene data show CDR1 as MNHEY and CDR2 as SVGAGI. The CDR3: CASSYSWTGTYEQYF. CDR3 nucleotide sequence: TGTGCCAGCAGTTACTCCTGGACGGGAACCTACGAGCAGTACTTC.

The chain is built from TRBV7-9 and TRBJ1-6; no clear D gene. V was clipped by 1 base and J by 6 bases, with 10 bases between them. The CDR3 sequence is 15 residues long. CDR1 and CDR2 from the germline V gene are SEHNR and FQNEAQ (reference sequence). CDR3 amino acids: CASSLDQATNSPLHF. In DNA form, the CDR3 reads TGTGCCAGCAGCTTAGATCAGGCTACTAATTCACCCCTCCACTTT.

The J gene is TRBJ1-4, the V gene TRBV7-2, with TRBD1 matching 8 bases. Trimming cost V 5 bases and J 7 bases; bases outside gene matches: 6. The CDR3 length is 14 residues. The germline CDR1 and CDR2 sequences are SGHTA and FQGNSA. CDR3 DNA: TGTGCCAGCAGCCCCGCAGGGGGCACTGAAAAACTGTTTTTT. It specifies CASSPAGGTEKLFF.

The J gene is TRBJ2-5, the V gene TRBV9; 12 bases map to TRBD2. This CDR3 has 18 residues. The V and J ends lost 0 bases and 1 base, in that order; junction bases with no gene match: 7. Germline CDR1 is SGDLS and CDR2 is YYNGEE. The CDR3: CASSVAASGRGGQETQYF. The CDR3 bases are TGTGCCAGCAGCGTAGCGGCTAGCGGGAGGGGGGGCCAAGAGACCCAGTACTTC.

This sequence joins TRBV30 and TRBJ1-1; TRBD1 matches at 7 bases. With V trimmed by 1 base and J by 5 bases, 13 bases remained unmatched. This CDR3 comprises 16 residues. The germline gives CDR1 GTSNPN, CDR2 SVGIG (reference sequence). CDR3 amino acids: CAWSALGRGPKTEAFF. The CDR3 bases are TGTGCCTGGAGTGCCCTTGGGAGGGGGCCGAAGACTGAAGCTTTCTTT.

The CDR3 spells CAWSDQLTSGRYNEQFF. The CDR3 coding sequence is TGTGCCTGGAGTGACCAACTTACTAGCGGGAGGTACAATGAGCAGTTCTTC. V gene TRBV30 combines with J gene TRBJ2-1; 12 bases fit TRBD2. J lost 4 bases, V lost 1 base, and 8 bases had no gene match. Per the germline V gene, CDR1 is GTSNPN and CDR2 is SVGIG (reference sequence). This CDR3 has 17 amino acids.

The V call is TRBV18, the J call TRBJ2-3; 9 bases map to TRBD1. Germline CDR1 KGHSH, CDR2 LQKENI. J was trimmed by 8 bases and V by 6 bases; bases with no gene match: 9. CDR3 length: 14 amino acids. The CDR3 region has the DNA TGTGCCAGCTCCTTACAGGGGGCTTCGGGTACGCAGTATTTT. Amino acid sequence: CASSLQGASGTQYF.

This chain joins TRBV5-4 and TRBJ2-5; no reliable D call. CDR3 size: 12 residues. V was pared by 4 bases and J by 2 bases, with 6 bases between. CDR1 and CDR2 from the germline V gene are SGHNT and YYREEE (reference sequence). CDR3 sequence (DNA): TGTGCCAGCAGCATTTCACAAGAGACCCAGTACTTC. Encoded protein: CASSISQETQYF.

To note about this clone: This sample includes further DNA sequences coding for the same CDR3. J is TRBJ1-4 and V is TRBV4-1; TRBD1 is a possible D gene (6 bases). The CDR3 has 13 residues. Trimming pared 4 bases from V and 5 bases from J, leaving 8 bases between. Germline V gives CDR1 MGHRA, CDR2 YSYEKL. DNA for the CDR3: TGCGCCAGCAGCCGAACAGGGAATGAAAAACTGTTTTTT. Translation: CASSRTGNEKLFF.

The chain couples TRBV27 to TRBJ1-3; D may be TRBD1 (6 bases). Germline V CDR1 and CDR2: MNHEY, SMNVEV (reference sequence). The CDR3 is 15 amino acids. Trimming shortened V by 3 bases and J by 6 bases, and 15 bases separated the two germline ends. The CDR3 sequence: CASSFGGFTLNTIYF. The DNA for the CDR3 is TGTGCCAGCAGTTTTGGGGGCTTTACTCTAAACACCATATATTTT.

This clone was recorded only once. The CDR3 region is CASRYSPEVLNEQFF. Written as DNA, the CDR3 is TGTGCCAGCAGGTACAGCCCCGAGGTCCTCAATGAGCAGTTCTTC. V and J are TRBV6-5 and TRBJ2-1, with D hard to call. Trimming stripped 6 bases from V and 6 bases from J, with 18 bases between. CDR1 MNHEY and CDR2 SVGAGI come from the germline V gene. This CDR3 comprises 15 residues.

The rearrangement joins TRBV9 to TRBJ2-3, with 8 bases aligning to TRBD2. V gave up 3 bases and J gave up 3 bases; unmatched junction bases: 15. CDR1 and CDR2 (germline): SGDLS, YYNGEE. The length of the CDR3 is 18 residues. The CDR3 nucleotides are TGTGCCAGCAGCGATCTCCGGGAGGGGCTTGGTTGGACAGATACGCAGTATTTT. The encoded protein is CASSDLREGLGWTDTQYF.

This rearrangement joins TRBV5-5 to TRBJ1-5; D unclear. The germline CDR1 and CDR2 sequences are SGHKS and YYEKEE (reference sequence). CDR3 length equals 15 residues. V was shortened by 0 bases and J by 3 bases, with 10 bases between the two germline ends. The CDR3 bases are TGTGCCAGCAGCTTGGGTCGGGCATTCAATCAGCCCCAGCATTTT. Its protein product is CASSLGRAFNQPQHF.

The chain links TRBV28 to TRBJ2-1, with 8 nucleotides matching TRBD2. V was clipped by 8 bases and J by 1 base; unmatched bases: 4. From germline, CDR1 is MDHEN and CDR2 SYDVKM. CDR3 length equals 14 residues. CDR3 sequence reads: CASLSGRSYNEQFF. In nucleotides, the CDR3 is TGTGCCAGCTTAAGCGGGAGATCCTACAATGAGCAGTTCTTC.

This chain connects TRBV27 to TRBJ2-7; 7 bases are shared with TRBD2. The ends lost 3 bases at V and 1 base at J; junction bases unmatched: 24. Germline CDR1 MNHEY, CDR2 SMNVEV (reference sequence). This CDR3 contains 21 residues. The CDR3 DNA is TGTGCCAGCAGTTTTTTTCCCCAAGTTTATGGAAAACGGGAGGAATCCTACGAGCAGTACTTC. It specifies CASSFFPQVYGKREESYEQYF.

The chain uses TRBV28 and TRBJ1-1, with D perhaps TRBD1 (5 bases). The CDR3 contains 12 residues. Trimming shortened V by 11 bases and J by 0 bases, and 10 bases separated the two germline ends. CDR1 is MDHEN, CDR2 SYDVKM, per germline. CDR3 sequence: CAGGSLNTEAFF. As DNA, the CDR3 is TGTGCCGGGGGATCCCTGAACACTGAAGCTTTCTTT.

The chain links TRBV28 to TRBJ2-1; D remains ambiguous. Per the germline V gene, CDR1 is MDHEN and CDR2 is SYDVKM. This CDR3 has 13 residues. Trimming shortened V by 1 base and J by 10 bases, and 11 bases separated the two germline ends. CDR3 sequence reads: CASSLSPREEQFF. Here the CDR3 DNA reads TGTGCCAGCAGTTTATCCCCCCGAGAGGAGCAGTTCTTC.

About this clone: This specimen includes other DNA sequences encoding the same CDR3. The V gene is TRBV28, the J gene TRBJ1-1, with TRBD1 as a possible D gene (5 bases). V was cut by 1 base and J by 5 bases, with 5 bases left in between. The CDR3 covers 12 residues. Germline V gives CDR1 MDHEN, CDR2 SYDVKM. The CDR3 DNA is TGTGCCAGCAGTTTATACAGGACTGAAGCTTTCTTT. Translation: CASSLYRTEAFF.